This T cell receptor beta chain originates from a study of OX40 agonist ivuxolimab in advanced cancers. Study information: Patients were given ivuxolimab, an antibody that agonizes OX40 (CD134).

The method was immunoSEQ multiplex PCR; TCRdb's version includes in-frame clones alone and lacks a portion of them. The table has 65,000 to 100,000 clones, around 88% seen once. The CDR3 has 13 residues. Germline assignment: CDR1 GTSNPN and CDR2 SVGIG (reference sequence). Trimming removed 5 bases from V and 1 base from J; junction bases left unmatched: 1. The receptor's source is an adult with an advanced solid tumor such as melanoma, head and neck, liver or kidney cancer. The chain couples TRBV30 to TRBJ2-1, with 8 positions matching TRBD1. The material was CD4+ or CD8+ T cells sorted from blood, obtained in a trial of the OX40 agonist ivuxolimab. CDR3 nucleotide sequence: TGTGCCTGGCGACAGGGGTCCTACAATGAGCAGTTCTTC. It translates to CAWRQGSYNEQFF.